Listed below are T cell receptor beta chains from one sample, sequenced in a study of blood T cell repertoires in COVID-19. TCRdb keeps only in-frame clones here, not all; method: immunoSEQ multiplex PCR. The sample records approximately 280,000 clones, roughly nine tenths being singletons. The sample consisted of peripheral blood. The receptor source for this set is a man over 45 with acute or convalescent COVID-19. Both conserved end residues are part of each CDR3. D genes are given only for firm matches. Not all rows give a size; the values are once, few, many and, for expanded clones, a class.

d_call	v_call	clone_size	j_call	cdr3_aa	cdr3_nt
NA	TRBV12-3/TRBV12-4	NA	TRBJ1-1	CASSFVRRTFF	TGTGCCAGCAGTTTTGTCAGGCGAACTTTCTTT
TRBD2	TRBV3-1/TRBV3-2	once	TRBJ2-1	CASSPRDYSYNEQFF	TGTGCCAGCAGCCCCCGGGACTACTCCTACAATGAGCAGTTCTTC
NA	TRBV9	NA	TRBJ2-3	CASSVVAGGGDTQYF	TGTGCCAGCAGCGTAGTGGCGGGTGGCGGGGATACGCAGTATTTT
TRBD1	TRBV7-6	NA	TRBJ1-6	CASSFETGYNSPLHF	TGTGCCAGCAGCTTCGAGACAGGGTACAATTCACCCCTCCACTTT
NA	TRBV4-1	NA	TRBJ2-7	CASSQVDLGWAGSYEQYF	TGCGCCAGCAGCCAAGTCGACCTCGGCTGGGCAGGCTCCTACGAGCAGTACTTC
TRBD1	TRBV7-3	NA	TRBJ2-1	CASSLNRGLPGNEQFF	TGTGCCAGCAGCTTAAACAGGGGGCTACCTGGCAATGAGCAGTTCTTC
NA	TRBV3-1/TRBV3-2	NA	TRBJ2-2	CASSQNRVGTGELFF	TGTGCCAGCAGCCAAAACAGAGTTGGCACCGGGGAGCTGTTTTTT
TRBD2	TRBV23-1	NA	TRBJ2-7	CALRTGGRYEQYF	TGCGCCCTCAGAACGGGGGGGCGATACGAGCAGTACTTC
NA	TRBV7-3	NA	TRBJ1-1	CASSLAGGENTEAFF	TGTGCCAGCAGCTTAGCGGGAGGGGAGAACACTGAAGCTTTCTTT
NA	TRBV20-1	NA	TRBJ1-2	CSASTNTEGYTF	TGCAGTGCTAGTACAAACACGGAGGGCTACACCTTC
TRBD1	TRBV27	NA	TRBJ1-2	CASSFLGQGVNYGYTF	TGTGCCAGCAGTTTCCTGGGACAGGGGGTTAACTATGGCTACACCTTC
NA	TRBV12-5	NA	TRBJ2-3	CASGLKQITDTQYF	TGTGCTAGTGGTTTGAAGCAAATCACAGATACGCAGTATTTT
NA	TRBV20-1	NA	TRBJ2-1	CSARVGVQFF	TGCAGTGCTAGAGTTGGAGTGCAGTTCTTC
NA	TRBV2	few	TRBJ2-7	CASMVGDTYSYEQYF	TGTGCCAGCATGGTGGGGGACACCTACTCCTACGAGCAGTACTTC
NA	TRBV6-5	NA	TRBJ1-1	CASILDSSATEAFF	TGTGCCAGCATCCTGGACAGTTCGGCCACTGAAGCTTTCTTT
NA	TRBV12-5	NA	TRBJ2-1	CASGRYNEQFF	TGTGCTAGTGGGCGTTACAATGAGCAGTTCTTC
NA	TRBV5-1	NA	TRBJ2-7	CASSPWDTAYEQYF	TGCGCCAGCAGCCCTTGGGACACGGCCTACGAGCAGTACTTC
NA	TRBV19	NA	TRBJ1-4	CASSLSVNEKLFF	TGTGCCAGTAGTTTGTCAGTGAATGAAAAACTGTTTTTT
NA	TRBV3-1/TRBV3-2	NA	TRBJ1-2	CASSPQGNYGYTF	TGTGCCAGCAGCCCGCAGGGCAACTATGGCTACACCTTC
TRBD1	TRBV5-1	NA	TRBJ2-3	CASSLDPDRDRADTQYF	TGCGCCAGCAGCTTAGATCCCGACAGGGATCGGGCAGATACGCAGTATTTT
TRBD2	TRBV10-2	NA	TRBJ2-5	CASRRLAGGLGETQYF	TGCGCCAGCAGAAGACTAGCGGGGGGCCTCGGGGAGACCCAGTACTTC
NA	TRBV7-2	NA	TRBJ1-1	CASSSGIGVTEAFF	TGTGCCAGCAGCTCGGGAATCGGGGTAACTGAAGCTTTCTTT